This TCR beta chain was profiled in a study of blood T cell repertoires in COVID-19. Study overall: Samples representing acute and convalescent COVID-19 were sourced from the United States, Italy and Spain. From T cells, B-cell-depleted T cells, or PBMCs came the material, which was cDNA or gDNA.

The CDR3 covers 12 residues. Trimming cost V 2 bases and J 4 bases, with 5 bases left between them. Germline CDR1 is SGHAT and CDR2 is FQNNGV. Authors' analysis steps: Reference gene primer amplification in the assay estimated nucleated cell counts. Some clones are missing from TCRdb's copy, which holds only in-frame ones; the method was immunoSEQ multiplex PCR. The DNA gave D and trimming, while V, J and clone size come from that table. The table shows more than 25,000 clones, with 81% occurring only once. The sequencing sample was made of peripheral blood. The chain joins TRBV11-2 to TRBJ1-2; no reliable D call. The origin of this receptor is a man over 45 with active or convalescent COVID-19. The CDR3 loop reads CASSLRSYGYTF. CDR3 nucleotide sequence: TGTGCCAGCAGCTTACGCAGCTATGGCTACACCTTC. Supplemented by reference TRBV11-2 and TRBJ1-2, the full variable domain reads EAGVAQSPRYKIIEKRQSVAFWCNPISGHATLYWYQQILGQGPKLLIQFQNNGVVDDSQLPKDRFSAERLKGVDSTLKIQPAKLEDSAVYLCASSLRSYGYTFGSGTRLTVV.